Listed below are T cell receptor beta chains from one sample, sequenced in a study of blood T cell repertoires in COVID-19. Generated by immunoSEQ multiplex PCR, the TCRdb table keeps only in-frame clones and is missing some. The sample consists of approximately 190,000 clones, over 75% of them appearing once. Sequenced sample: peripheral blood. These receptors came from a woman aged 40-49 years who had recovered from COVID-19. Each CDR3 is given with its conserved first and last residue. D genes are given only for firm matches. Size values are once, few and many counts, or a class for expanded clones, and some rows have none.

TRBJ2-5	once	-	TRBV4-1	CASSQETGLARETQYF	TGCGCCAGCAGCCAAGAAACGGGCCTAGCGAGGGAGACCCAGTACTTC
TRBJ1-2	-	-	TRBV28	CASSSSGGNYGYTF	TGTGCCAGCAGTTCCTCGGGGGGGAACTATGGCTACACCTTC
TRBJ1-1	-	-	TRBV15	CATSSRRGADTEAFF	TGTGCCACCAGCTCCCGCCGGGGAGCGGACACTGAAGCTTTCTTT
TRBJ2-7	-	TRBD2	TRBV7-9	CASSLSGVQGYEQYF	TGTGCCAGCAGCCTAAGCGGGGTGCAGGGTTACGAGCAGTACTTC
TRBJ1-1	-	TRBD1	TRBV6-5	CASRVQGGINTEAFF	TGTGCCAGCAGGGTTCAGGGGGGAATAAACACTGAAGCTTTCTTT
TRBJ1-1	few	-	TRBV28	CASSLFLRVGGTEAFF	TGTGCCAGCAGTTTATTTTTGAGGGTCGGAGGCACTGAAGCTTTCTTT
TRBJ1-2	-	-	TRBV18	CASSPSSGDYGYTF	TGTGCCAGCTCACCATCCTCAGGGGACTATGGCTACACCTTC
TRBJ1-4	-	TRBD1	TRBV15	CATSRPGGYNEKLFF	TGTGCCACCAGCAGACCAGGGGGTTATAATGAAAAACTGTTTTTT
TRBJ2-5	-	TRBD2	TRBV5-1	CASSPSGSTQKETQYF	TGCGCCAGCAGTCCTAGCGGGAGTACTCAAAAAGAGACCCAGTACTTC
TRBJ1-2	-	-	TRBV18	CASSNSRGYTF	TGTGCCAGCTCAAACAGCAGGGGCTACACCTTC
TRBJ1-1	-	TRBD1	TRBV19	CASIDRGRTEAFF	TGTGCCAGTATCGACAGGGGGCGCACTGAAGCTTTCTTT
TRBJ2-2	-	-	TRBV7-8	CASSLGRGPVTGELFF	TGTGCCAGCAGCTTAGGGCGGGGGCCTGTCACCGGGGAGCTGTTTTTT
TRBJ2-7	once	-	TRBV7-8	CASSRYKQGGYEQYF	TGTGCCAGCAGCCGTTATAAACAGGGTGGCTACGAGCAGTACTTC
TRBJ2-3	-	TRBD1	TRBV27	CASRVFDRGPSDTQYF	TGTGCCAGCAGGGTTTTTGACAGGGGGCCTTCAGATACGCAGTATTTT
TRBJ2-1	once	-	TRBV6-6	CASTNMASSYNEQFF	TGTGCCAGCACCAACATGGCTAGCTCCTACAATGAGCAGTTCTTC
TRBJ2-3	-	-	TRBV28	CASSLGGPRTDTQYF	TGTGCCAGCAGTTTGGGGGGGCCCCGCACAGATACGCAGTATTTT
TRBJ2-3	-	-	TRBV7-2	CASSLPHTDTQYF	TGTGCCAGCAGCTTACCCCACACAGATACGCAGTATTTT
TRBJ2-3	-	TRBD2	TRBV4-2	CASSQASSGTSATQYF	TGTGCCAGCAGCCAAGCATCTAGCGGGACATCTGCTACGCAGTATTTT
TRBJ1-2	-	-	TRBV3-1/TRBV3-2	CASSQGADYGYTF	TGTGCCAGCAGCCAAGGAGCTGATTATGGCTACACCTTC
TRBJ2-3	-	TRBD1	TRBV19	CASSIGPMGTASTDTQYF	TGTGCCAGTAGTATAGGACCGATGGGGACAGCTAGCACAGATACGCAGTATTTT
TRBJ2-1	once	-	TRBV5-8	CASSLFTGSVYNEQFF	TGTGCCAGCAGCTTGTTCACAGGGTCCGTTTACAATGAGCAGTTCTTC
TRBJ2-2	-	TRBD1	TRBV10-3	CAISGIEGQGFGELFF	TGTGCCATCAGTGGGATAGAGGGACAGGGTTTCGGGGAGCTGTTTTTT
TRBJ2-3	-	-	TRBV6-5	CASIQTGTDTQYF	TGTGCCAGCATCCAAACCGGGACAGATACGCAGTATTTT
TRBJ2-3	-	-	TRBV25-1	CASSAHLADTQYF	TGTGCCAGCAGTGCCCATTTAGCGGATACGCAGTATTTT
TRBJ2-3	-	-	TRBV7-9	CASSFRGFSADTQYF	TGTGCCAGCAGCTTCAGGGGATTTTCGGCAGATACGCAGTATTTT
TRBJ1-2	-	-	TRBV21-1	CASSKGPPRWDYGYTF	TGTGCCAGCAGCAAAGGGCCGCCGAGGTGGGACTATGGCTACACCTTC
TRBJ2-7	-	-	TRBV28	CASSPPLIVGYEQYF	TGTGCCAGCAGCCCTCCCCTAATAGTTGGCTACGAGCAGTACTTC
TRBJ2-7	-	-	TRBV29-1	CSVAPGAYEQYF	TGCAGCGTTGCACCAGGCGCCTACGAGCAGTACTTC
TRBJ1-1	-	-	TRBV27	CASSYSPREFRNTEAFF	TGTGCCAGCAGCTACAGCCCCAGGGAATTTAGGAACACTGAAGCTTTCTTT
TRBJ2-7	-	-	TRBV9	CASSVGKFSEPGLRIFSSYEQYF	TGTGCCAGCAGCGTAGGGAAATTCTCGGAACCGGGACTCCGAATTTTTAGCTCCTACGAGCAGTACTTC
TRBJ1-4	-	-	TRBV2	CASSQLGGGSEKLFF	TGTGCCAGCAGTCAGTTGGGTGGGGGCAGTGAAAAACTGTTTTTT
TRBJ2-3	-	-	TRBV11-2	CASSFFRDGTDTQYF	TGTGCCAGCAGCTTCTTCCGGGATGGCACAGATACGCAGTATTTT
TRBJ1-5	-	-	TRBV6-5	CASGSRSNQPQHF	TGTGCCAGCGGGAGCCGTAGCAATCAGCCCCAGCATTTT